This T cell receptor beta chain derives from a study of blood T cell repertoires in COVID-19. Measured with immunoSEQ multiplex PCR; TCRdb has only the in-frame clones, and not every one. The repertoire consists of fewer than 350,000 clones, with approximately 87% occurring once and the leading ten covering 10% to 15%. The receptor was isolated from a woman aged 25-40 years with COVID-19, enrolled during active disease. The material sequenced was peripheral blood.

CDR3 sequence: CASSLLGGVGETQYF. The CDR3 DNA reads TGTGCCAGCAGCTTATTAGGGGGCGTCGGAGAGACCCAGTACTTC. This chain links TRBV7-7 with TRBJ2-5; 7 nucleotides match TRBD1. Unmatched junction bases numbered 7, after V lost 2 bases and J lost 4 bases. CDR1 is SSHAT and CDR2 is FNYEAQ in the germline V gene (reference sequence). This CDR3 is built from 15 residues.